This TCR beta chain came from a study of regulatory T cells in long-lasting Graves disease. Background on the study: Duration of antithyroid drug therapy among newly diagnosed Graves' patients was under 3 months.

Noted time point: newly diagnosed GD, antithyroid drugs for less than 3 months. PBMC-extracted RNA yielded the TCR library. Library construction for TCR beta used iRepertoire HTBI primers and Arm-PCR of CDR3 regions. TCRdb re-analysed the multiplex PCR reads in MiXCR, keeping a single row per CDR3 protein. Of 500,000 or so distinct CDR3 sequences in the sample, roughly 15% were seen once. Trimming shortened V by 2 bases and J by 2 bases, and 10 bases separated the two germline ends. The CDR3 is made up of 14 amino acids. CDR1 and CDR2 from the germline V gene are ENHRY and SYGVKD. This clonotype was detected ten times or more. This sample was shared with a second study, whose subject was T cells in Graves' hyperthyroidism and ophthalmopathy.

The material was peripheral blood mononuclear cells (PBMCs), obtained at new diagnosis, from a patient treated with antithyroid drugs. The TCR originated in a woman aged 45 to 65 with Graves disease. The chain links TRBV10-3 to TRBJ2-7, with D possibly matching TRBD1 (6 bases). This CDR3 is CAISELGTTYEQYF. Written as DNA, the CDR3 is TGTGCCATCAGTGAGCTCGGGACAACCTACGAGCAGTACTTC.